This T cell receptor beta chain was obtained from a study of blood T cell repertoires in COVID-19. Background on the study: Specimens from acute and convalescent COVID-19 originated in the United States, Italy and Spain. PBMCs, B-cell-depleted T cells, or T cells provided the cDNA or gDNA that made up the material.

Germline values: CDR1 MNHNS, CDR2 SASEGT. V dropped 1 base and J dropped 14 bases, with 17 bases sitting between them. The CDR3 covers 14 residues. In the source study's methods: Amplification of reference gene primers provided the estimated nucleated cell counts. The table came from immunoSEQ multiplex PCR; TCRdb's copy has only in-frame clones and leaves some out. The DNA gave D and trimming, while V, J and clone size come from that table. The repertoire has 200,000 to 300,000 clones, roughly nine tenths of them found once; the top ten carry less than 8%. The chain employs TRBV6-1 and TRBJ1-4; D remains ambiguous. The TCR comes from a man aged 55 to 70 with acute or convalescent COVID-19. The sequencing sample was made of peripheral blood. The CDR3 protein is CASSEVIAPGRLFF. The CDR3 bases are TGTGCCAGCAGTGAAGTCATCGCTCCAGGTCGTCTGTTTTTT.